This T cell receptor (beta chain) appears in the sequencing data of a study of T cells in Graves' hyperthyroidism and ophthalmopathy. Absent ophthalmopathy progression within 18 months defined stable Graves' hyperthyroidism. Reasons for excluding patients were uncontrolled infection, other autoimmune disease, pregnancy or lactation. This clonotype was recorded many times. Its target is unknown. The CDR3 is 15 amino acids. V was clipped by 4 bases and J by 10 bases; unmatched bases: 9. The germline CDR1 and CDR2 sequences are SGHTA and FQGNSA. Study-wide points: Onset of ophthalmopathy came a median around 6.5 months after the model predicted it. Within blood appeared most thyroid clonotypes that had expanded above 0.001.

The investigators amplified TCR beta CDR3 regions from RNA transcripts. The HTBI primer set served for first-round RT-PCR of the TCR CDR3. TCRdb reprocessed the multiplex PCR reads with MiXCR, giving one entry per CDR3 protein. This sample yields 95,000 to 110,000 distinct CDR3 sequences, of which about 17% are seen a single time; around 44% belongs to the top ten. Specimen: blood. This receptor was obtained from a woman between 45 and 60 years old with Graves' hyperthyroidism. The rearrangement uses TRBV7-2 and TRBJ1-6, with TRBD1 matching 8 bases. The CDR3 loop reads CASSSAGGKGSPLHF. In DNA, the CDR3 is TGTGCCAGCAGCTCAGCAGGGGGCAAGGGATCACCCCTCCACTTT.